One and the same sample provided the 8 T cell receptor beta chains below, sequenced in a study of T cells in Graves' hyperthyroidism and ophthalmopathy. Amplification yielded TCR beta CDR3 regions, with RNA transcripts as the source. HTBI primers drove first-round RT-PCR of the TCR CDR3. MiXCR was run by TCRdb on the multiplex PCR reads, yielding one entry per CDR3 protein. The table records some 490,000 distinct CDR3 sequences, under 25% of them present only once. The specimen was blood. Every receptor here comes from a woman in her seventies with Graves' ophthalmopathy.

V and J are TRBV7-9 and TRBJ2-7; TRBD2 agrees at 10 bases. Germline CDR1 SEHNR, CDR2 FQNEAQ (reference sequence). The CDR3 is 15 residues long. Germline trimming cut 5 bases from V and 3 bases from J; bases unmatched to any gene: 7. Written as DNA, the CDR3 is TGTGCCAGCAGCGGGACTAGCGCGAGCCTCTACGAGCAGTACTTC. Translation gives CASSGTSASLYEQYF.

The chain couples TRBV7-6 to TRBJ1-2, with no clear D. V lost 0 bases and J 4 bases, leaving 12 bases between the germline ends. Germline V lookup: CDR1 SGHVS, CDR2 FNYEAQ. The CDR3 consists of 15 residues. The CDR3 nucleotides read TGTGCCAGCAGCTTAGCGTCTAAGCCCCTCTATGGCTACACCTTC. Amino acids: CASSLASKPLYGYTF.

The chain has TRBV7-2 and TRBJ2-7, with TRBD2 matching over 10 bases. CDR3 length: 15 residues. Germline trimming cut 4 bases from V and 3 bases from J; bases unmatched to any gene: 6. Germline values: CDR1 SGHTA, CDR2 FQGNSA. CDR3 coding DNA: TGTGCCAGCAGCTGGGATGGACTAGCGGACTACGAGCAGTACTTC. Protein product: CASSWDGLADYEQYF. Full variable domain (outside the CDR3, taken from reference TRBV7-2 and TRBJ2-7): GAGVSQSPSNKVTEKGKDVELRCDPISGHTALYWYRQSLGQGLEFLIYFQGNSAPDKSGLPSDRFSAERTGGSVSTLTIQRTQQEDSAVYLCASSWDGLADYEQYFGPGTRLTVT.

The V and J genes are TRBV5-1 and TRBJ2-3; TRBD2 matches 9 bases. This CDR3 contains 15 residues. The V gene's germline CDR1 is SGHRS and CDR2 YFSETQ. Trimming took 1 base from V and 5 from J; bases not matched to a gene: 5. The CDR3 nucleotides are TGCGCCAGCAGCTTGCAAGCGGGAGGTATAGATACGCAGTATTTT. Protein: CASSLQAGGIDTQYF.

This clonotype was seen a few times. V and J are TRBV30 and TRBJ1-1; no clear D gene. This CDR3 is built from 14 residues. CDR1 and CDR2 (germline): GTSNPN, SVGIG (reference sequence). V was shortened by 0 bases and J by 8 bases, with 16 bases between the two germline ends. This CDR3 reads CAWSVRVGLSEAFF. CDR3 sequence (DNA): TGTGCCTGGAGTGTACGGGTGGGTCTAAGCGAAGCTTTCTTT.

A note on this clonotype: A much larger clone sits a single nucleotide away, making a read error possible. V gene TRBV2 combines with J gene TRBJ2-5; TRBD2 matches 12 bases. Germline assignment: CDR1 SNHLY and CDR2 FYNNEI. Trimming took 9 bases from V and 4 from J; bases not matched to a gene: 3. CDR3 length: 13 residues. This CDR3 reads CASRLAGVETQYF. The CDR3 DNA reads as TGTGCCAGTCGACTAGCGGGAGTAGAGACCCAGTACTTC. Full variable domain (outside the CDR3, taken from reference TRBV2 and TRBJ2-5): EPEVTQTPSHQVTQMGQEVILRCVPISNHLYFYWYRQILGQKVEFLVSFYNNEISEKSEIFDDQFSVERPDGSNFTLKIRSTKLEDSAMYFCASRLAGVETQYFGPGTRLLVL.

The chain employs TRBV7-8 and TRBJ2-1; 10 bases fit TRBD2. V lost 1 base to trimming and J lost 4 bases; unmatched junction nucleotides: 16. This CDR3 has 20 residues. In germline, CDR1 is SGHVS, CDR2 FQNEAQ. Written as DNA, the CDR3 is TGTGCCAGCAGCTTAGGAGGTTTTTTTGATAGCGGGAGGTCTTACAATGAGCAGTTCTTC. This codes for CASSLGGFFDSGRSYNEQFF.

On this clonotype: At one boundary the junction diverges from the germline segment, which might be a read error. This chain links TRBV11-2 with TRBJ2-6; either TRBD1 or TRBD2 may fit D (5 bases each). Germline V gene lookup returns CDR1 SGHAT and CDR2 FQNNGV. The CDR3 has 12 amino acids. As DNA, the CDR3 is TGTGCCAGCAGCAATGGGGGCAACGTCCTGACTTTC. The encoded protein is CASSNGGNVLTF.